This TCR beta chain is drawn from a study of beta chain features in type 1 diabetes. Regarding this clone: Its antigen remains unidentified. Within the sample, other DNA sequences also encode this same CDR3.

Study observations and caveats: Since sequencing was performed on cDNA, cells with high TCR expression could be over-represented. For Type 1 diabetes patients, all four CD4+ subsets carried TCRB CDR3s that were moderately but significantly shorter.

The V and J ends lost 3 bases and 5 bases respectively, with 9 bases between them. The CDR3 spans 13 residues. The germline CDR1 and CDR2 sequences are MNHEY and SMNVEV (reference sequence). Sequencing targeted expressed TCRB transcripts, as all isolated RNA had been reverse transcribed. Assay used: immunoSEQ multiplex PCR; TCRdb lists only in-frame clones, some missing. The sample consists of around 150,000 clones, approximately 10% of them appearing once. The sample was central memory CD4+ T cells from blood. The clonotype comes from a man aged 25-45 years with type 1 diabetes. This sequence joins TRBV27 and TRBJ2-3; D ambiguous. CDR3 residues: CASSFTWRDTQYF. DNA of the CDR3: TGTGCCAGCAGTTTTACCTGGAGAGATACGCAGTATTTT.